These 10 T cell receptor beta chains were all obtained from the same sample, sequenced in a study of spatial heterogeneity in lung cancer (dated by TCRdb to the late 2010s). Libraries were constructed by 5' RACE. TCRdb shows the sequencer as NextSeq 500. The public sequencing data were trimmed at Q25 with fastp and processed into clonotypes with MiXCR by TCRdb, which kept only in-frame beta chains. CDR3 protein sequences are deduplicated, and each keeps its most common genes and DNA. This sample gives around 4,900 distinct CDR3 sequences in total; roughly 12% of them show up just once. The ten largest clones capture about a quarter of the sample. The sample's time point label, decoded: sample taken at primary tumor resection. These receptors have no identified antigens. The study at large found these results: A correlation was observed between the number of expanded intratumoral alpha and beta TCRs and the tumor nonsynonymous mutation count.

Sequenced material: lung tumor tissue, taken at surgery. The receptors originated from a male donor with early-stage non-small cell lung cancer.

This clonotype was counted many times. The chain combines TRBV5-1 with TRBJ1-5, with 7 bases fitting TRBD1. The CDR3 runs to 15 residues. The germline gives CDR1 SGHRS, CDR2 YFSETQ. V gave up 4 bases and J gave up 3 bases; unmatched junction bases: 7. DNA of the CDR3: TGCGCCAGCAGCCTAGAGGGGACAGACAATCAGCCCCAGCATTTT. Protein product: CASSLEGTDNQPQHF. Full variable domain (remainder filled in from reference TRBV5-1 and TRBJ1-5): KAGVTQTPRYLIKTRGQQVTLSCSPISGHRSVSWYQQTPGQGLQFLFEYFSETQRNKGNFPGRFSGRQFSNSRSEMNVSTLELGDSALYLCASSLEGTDNQPQHFGDGTRLSIL.

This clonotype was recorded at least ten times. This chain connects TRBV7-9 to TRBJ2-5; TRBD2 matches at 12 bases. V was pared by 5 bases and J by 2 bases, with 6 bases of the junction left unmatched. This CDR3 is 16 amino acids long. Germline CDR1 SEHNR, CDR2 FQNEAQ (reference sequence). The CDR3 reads CASSLGLAGFQETQYF. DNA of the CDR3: TGTGCCAGCAGCCTCGGACTAGCGGGGTTTCAAGAGACCCAGTACTTC. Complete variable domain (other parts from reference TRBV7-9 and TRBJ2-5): DTGVSQNPRHKITKRGQNVTFRCDPISEHNRLYWYRQTLGQGPEFLTYFQNEAQLEKSRLLSDRFSAERPKGSFSTLEIQRTEQGDSAMYLCASSLGLAGFQETQYFGPGTRLLVL.

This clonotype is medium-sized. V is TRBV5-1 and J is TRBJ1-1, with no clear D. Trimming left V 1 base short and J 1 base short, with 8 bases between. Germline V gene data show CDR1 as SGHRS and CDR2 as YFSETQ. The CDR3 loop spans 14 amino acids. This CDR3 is CASSLTWPNTEAFF. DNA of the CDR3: TGCGCCAGCAGCTTGACTTGGCCGAACACTGAAGCTTTCTTT.

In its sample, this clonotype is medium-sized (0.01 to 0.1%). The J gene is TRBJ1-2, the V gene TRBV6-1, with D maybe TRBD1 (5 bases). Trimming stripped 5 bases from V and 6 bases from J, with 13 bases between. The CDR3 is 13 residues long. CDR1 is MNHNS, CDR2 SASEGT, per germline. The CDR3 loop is CASSLRGRDGYTF. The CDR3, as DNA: TGTGCCAGCAGTCTGCGAGGCAGGGATGGCTACACCTTC.

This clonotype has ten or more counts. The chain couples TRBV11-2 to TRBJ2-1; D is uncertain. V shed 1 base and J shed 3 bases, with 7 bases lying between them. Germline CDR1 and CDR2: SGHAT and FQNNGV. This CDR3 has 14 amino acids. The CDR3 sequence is CASSLVPDYNEQFF. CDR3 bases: TGTGCCAGCAGCTTAGTTCCAGACTACAATGAGCAGTTCTTC.

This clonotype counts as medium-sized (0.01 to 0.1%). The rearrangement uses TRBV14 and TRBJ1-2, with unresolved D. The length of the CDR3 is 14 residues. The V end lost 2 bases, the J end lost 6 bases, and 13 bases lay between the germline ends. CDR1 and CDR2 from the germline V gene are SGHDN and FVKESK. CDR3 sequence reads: CASSQRYSADGYTF. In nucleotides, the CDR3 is TGTGCCAGCAGCCAACGTTATTCAGCCGATGGCTACACCTTC.

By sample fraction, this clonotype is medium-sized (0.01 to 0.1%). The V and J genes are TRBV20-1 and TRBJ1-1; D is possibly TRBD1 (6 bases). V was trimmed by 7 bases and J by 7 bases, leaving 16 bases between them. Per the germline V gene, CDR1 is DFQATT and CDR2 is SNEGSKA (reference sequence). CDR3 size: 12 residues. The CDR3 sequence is CSVRGGSLEAFF. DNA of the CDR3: TGCAGTGTTCGGGGGGGCTCTCTTGAAGCTTTCTTT.

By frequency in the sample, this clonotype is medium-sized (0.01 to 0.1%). CDR3 nucleotides: TGTGCCAGCAGCTTAGATGGACTAGCGGGAGCCGGGGAGCTGTTTTTT. As protein: CASSLDGLAGAGELFF. The V and J genes are TRBV7-3 and TRBJ2-2; 13 bases line up with TRBD2. The CDR3 is 16 residues long. V shed 2 bases, J shed 6 bases, and the junction held 3 bases outside the gene matches. Germline V CDR1 and CDR2: SGHTA, FQGTGA.

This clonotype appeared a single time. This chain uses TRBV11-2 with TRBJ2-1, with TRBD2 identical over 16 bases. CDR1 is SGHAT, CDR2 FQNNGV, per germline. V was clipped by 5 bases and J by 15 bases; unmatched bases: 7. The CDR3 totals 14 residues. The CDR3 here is CASSPGTSGRAPFF. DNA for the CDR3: TGTGCCAGCAGCCCGGGGACTAGCGGGAGGGCCCCGTTCTTC.

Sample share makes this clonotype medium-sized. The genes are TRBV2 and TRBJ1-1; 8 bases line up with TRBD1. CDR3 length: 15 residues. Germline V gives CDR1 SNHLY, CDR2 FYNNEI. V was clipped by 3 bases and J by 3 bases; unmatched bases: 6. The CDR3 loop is CASSDRGRGDTEAFF. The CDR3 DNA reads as TGTGCCAGCAGTGACAGGGGGCGCGGGGACACTGAAGCTTTCTTT.